This T cell receptor beta chain derives from a study of blood T cell repertoires in COVID-19. Study background: Spain, Italy and the United States supplied samples that represented acute and convalescent COVID-19. The cDNA or gDNA used as material had been derived from T cells, B-cell-depleted T cells, or PBMCs.

Trimming at V came to 8 bases and at J to 1 base, leaving 5 bases not matched to a gene. Germline lookup yields CDR1 SGHNT and CDR2 YYREEE (reference sequence). CDR3 length equals 13 residues. In the original processing: It was from reference gene primer amplification that nucleated cell counts were estimated. Profiling relied on immunoSEQ multiplex PCR, and the TCRdb table lists in-frame clones only, not all of them. D and trimming were read from the DNA, whereas the V and J calls and clone size are those reported in that table. The table records more than 100,000 clones, roughly 82% of them present only once.

The receptor comes from a human donor in a cohort sampled during active COVID-19. Sample: peripheral blood. The J gene is TRBJ1-1, the V gene TRBV5-4; TRBD1 matches 7 bases. The CDR3 DNA reads as TGTGCCAGTAAGGGACAGTCGAACACTGAAGCTTTCTTT. Its translation is CASKGQSNTEAFF. The entire variable domain, with the rest obtained from reference TRBV5-4 and TRBJ1-1, is as follows: ETGVTQSPTHLIKTRGQQVTLRCSSQSGHNTVSWYQQALGQGPQFIFQYYREEENGRGNFPPRFSGLQFPNYSSELNVNALELDDSALYLCASKGQSNTEAFFGQGTRLTVV.